This T cell receptor beta chain stems from a study of CD8+ T cells in alopecia areata. Study observations and caveats: Among the cells sequenced in scalp samples are also the resident alphabeta T cells of normal skin.

T lymphocytes (CD4+ and CD8+) were sorted from PBMCs. Germline V CDR1 and CDR2: PRHDT, FYEKMQ (reference sequence). The CDR3 runs to 13 residues. Trimming cost V 6 bases and J 4 bases, with 9 bases left between them. The sequencing template was cDNA reverse transcribed from extracted RNA. Assay: immunoSEQ multiplex PCR; the TCRdb copy retains only in-frame clones and omits some. The sample carries under 250,000 clones, roughly three fifths recorded once. This clone was recorded a few times. The antigen remains undetermined. The source of this sequence is a human donor in good health. The sequenced sample consisted of CD8+ T cells sorted from blood. V is TRBV13 and J is TRBJ2-2; TRBD1 might be the D (5 bases). CDR3 amino acids: CASRGQGTGELFF. DNA of the CDR3: TGTGCCAGCAGGGGGCAGGGCACCGGGGAGCTGTTTTTT.